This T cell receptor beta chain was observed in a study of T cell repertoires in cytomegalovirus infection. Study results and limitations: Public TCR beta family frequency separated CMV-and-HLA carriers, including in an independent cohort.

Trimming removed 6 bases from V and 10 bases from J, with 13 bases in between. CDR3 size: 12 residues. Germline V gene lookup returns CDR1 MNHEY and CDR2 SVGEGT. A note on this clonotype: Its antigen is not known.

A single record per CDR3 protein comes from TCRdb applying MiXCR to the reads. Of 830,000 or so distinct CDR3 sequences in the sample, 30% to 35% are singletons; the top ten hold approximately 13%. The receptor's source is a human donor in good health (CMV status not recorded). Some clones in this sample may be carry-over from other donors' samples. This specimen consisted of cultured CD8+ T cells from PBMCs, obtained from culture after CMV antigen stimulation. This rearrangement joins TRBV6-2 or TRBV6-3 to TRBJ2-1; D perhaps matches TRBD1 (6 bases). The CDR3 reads CASSPLGAEQFF. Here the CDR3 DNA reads TGTGCCAGCAGCCCTTTGGGGGCCGAGCAGTTCTTC.